The 10 T cell receptor beta chains below were found in one sample sequenced in a study of naive and memory T cell subsets (TCRdb year 2017). Library preparation used UMI-ligation and nested PCR. The sample was run on an Illumina MiSeq. An equimolar mix of two oligonucleotides covering both TRBC1 and TRBC2 was used as the beta constant-region primer. Using fastp at Q25 and MiXCR, TCRdb reprocessed the public reads and kept productive beta chains. Identical CDR3 proteins give one entry, which carries the most common genes and DNA. The table for this sample lists around 40,000 distinct CDR3 sequences; roughly 15% of them were counted only once. Of the sample, around 20% is held by the ten largest clones. The sample consisted of effector memory CD4+ T cells from blood. The cell subset or site label of this sample denotes: effector memory, CD45RA- CD27-. Receptors were obtained from a human donor in good health.

V and J are TRBV5-1 and TRBJ2-1; D might be TRBD2 (5 bases). The CDR3 sequence is 14 residues long. Trimming left V 5 bases short and J 4 bases short, with 13 bases between. CDR1 is SGHRS and CDR2 is YFSETQ in the germline V gene. Here the CDR3 reads CASRVSDNYNEQFF. CDR3 in DNA: TGCGCCAGCAGGGTTAGCGACAATTACAATGAGCAGTTCTTC. Based on the CDR3 plus reference TRBV5-1 and TRBJ2-1, the full variable domain is KAGVTQTPRYLIKTRGQQVTLSCSPISGHRSVSWYQQTPGQGLQFLFEYFSETQRNKGNFPGRFSGRQFSNSRSEMNVSTLELGDSALYLCASRVSDNYNEQFFGPGTRLTVL.

By sample fraction, this clonotype is medium-sized (0.01 to 0.1%). The chain joins TRBV10-3 to TRBJ2-3; TRBD2 agrees at 10 bases. The CDR3 sequence is 16 residues long. V was pared by 4 bases and J by 1 base, with 5 bases of the junction left unmatched. Germline V gives CDR1 ENHRY, CDR2 SYGVKD. The CDR3 sequence is CAISAAGTSGTDTQYF. The CDR3 DNA is TGTGCCATCAGTGCCGCCGGGACTAGCGGCACAGATACGCAGTATTTT.

This sequence joins TRBV18 and TRBJ1-6; D is uncertain. The CDR3 is 16 amino acids. Germline CDR1 is KGHSH and CDR2 is LQKENI. Trimming shortened V by 0 bases and J by 10 bases, and 16 bases separated the two germline ends. CDR3 DNA: TGTGCCAGCTCACCACCTAGGGAAGGGTATGGATCACCCCTCCACTTT. It encodes CASSPPREGYGSPLHF.

The rearrangement links TRBV12-3 or TRBV12-4 to TRBJ2-2; D possibly corresponds to TRBD1 (5 bases). V was shortened by 6 bases and J by 1 base, with 9 bases between the two germline ends. The CDR3 has 14 residues. CDR3 sequence reads: CASSRGQNTGELFF. As DNA, the CDR3 is TGTGCCAGCAGCCGCGGACAGAACACCGGGGAGCTGTTTTTT.

This clonotype turned up a few times. The chain employs TRBV29-1 and TRBJ2-5, with TRBD2 matching 9 bases. The germline gives CDR1 SQVTM, CDR2 ANQGSEA. CDR3 length: 10 residues. The V segment lost 2 bases and the J segment 14 bases; nucleotides outside the gene matches: 3. The CDR3 region is CSVELAGQYF. The DNA of the CDR3 is TGCAGCGTTGAACTAGCGGGACAATACTTC. The full variable domain, its missing parts supplied by reference TRBV29-1 and TRBJ2-5, is SAVISQKPSRDICQRGTSLTIQCQVDSQVTMMFWYRQQPGQSLTLIATANQGSEATYESGFVIDKFPISRPNLTFSTLTVSNMSPEDSSIYLCSVELAGQYFGPGTRLLVL.

This sequence joins TRBV5-3 and TRBJ1-6; 8 bases map to TRBD1. TRBV5-3 is identified as an open reading frame with a role that is uncertain. The CDR3 is made up of 21 amino acids. The V segment lost 3 bases and the J segment 2 bases; nucleotides outside the gene matches: 19. CDR3 sequence: CARSCGCVPGQGNPYNSPLHF. In nucleotides, the CDR3 is TGTGCCAGAAGCTGTGGATGCGTTCCTGGACAGGGAAATCCCTATAATTCACCCCTCCACTTT.

This clonotype was observed at least ten times. The chain recombines TRBV6-2 or TRBV6-3 with TRBJ2-7; tentative D call: TRBD1 (6 bases). This CDR3 is built from 16 residues. The germline V gene encodes CDR1 MNHEY and CDR2 SVGEGT. Trimming shortened V by 2 bases and J by 2 bases, and 16 bases separated the two germline ends. CDR3 in DNA: TGTGCCAGCAGTTACCCGAAGGGTCGACAGGCCTACGAGCAGTACTTC. Translated: CASSYPKGRQAYEQYF.

The rearrangement joins TRBV20-1 to TRBJ1-1; the D gene is possibly TRBD1 (5 bases). Germline values: CDR1 DFQATT, CDR2 SNEGSKA (reference sequence). Deletions cut 0 bases from V and 5 bases from J, with 19 bases between. The CDR3 totals 16 residues. CDR3 in amino acids: CSARDPGGQAGTEAFF. In DNA form, the CDR3 reads TGCAGTGCTAGAGATCCTGGAGGGCAGGCAGGGACTGAAGCTTTCTTT.

The chain is built from TRBV5-1 and TRBJ1-1; 9 bases align to TRBD1. The CDR3 is 17 residues long. Trimming cost V 3 bases and J 4 bases; bases outside gene matches: 13. Germline V gives CDR1 SGHRS, CDR2 YFSETQ. This CDR3 reads CASSSTGGLQGRTEAFF. CDR3 nucleotides: TGCGCCAGCAGCTCCACAGGGGGCCTACAAGGGCGCACTGAAGCTTTCTTT.

This clonotype was found many times. The V and J genes are TRBV20-1 and TRBJ2-1; 12 nucleotides align to TRBD2. The CDR3 is 14 residues long. Germline lookup yields CDR1 DFQATT and CDR2 SNEGSKA (reference sequence). The junction had 7 bases not matched to a gene; V was cut back by 5 bases and J by 8 bases. This CDR3 reads CSALRLAGEHEQFF. CDR3 DNA sequence: TGCAGTGCTCTAAGACTAGCGGGAGAACATGAGCAGTTCTTC.